This T cell receptor (beta chain) was captured by sequencing in a study of blood T cell repertoires in COVID-19. The wider study: COVID-19 samples, acute and convalescent, were from the United States, Italy and Spain. The analysed material was cDNA or gDNA that came from T cells, B-cell-depleted T cells, or PBMCs.

Methods used by the authors: Estimated nucleated cell counts came from reference gene primer amplification. Libraries were prepared by immunoSEQ multiplex PCR; TCRdb keeps only in-frame clonotypes and omits some of them. Clone size and V and J calls were adopted from that table, with D and trimming inferred from the DNA. The data show fewer than 350,000 clones, 70% to 90% seen once. V trimming: 9 bases; J trimming: 3 bases; junction bases outside the gene matches: 15. Germline loops: CDR1 LNHDA, CDR2 SQIVND (reference sequence). There are 16 residues in the CDR3. Sequencing was performed on peripheral blood. V and J are TRBV19 and TRBJ2-3; 7 nucleotides align to TRBD2. The source is a woman aged 45-60 years who had recovered from COVID-19. The CDR3 DNA reads as TGTGCCAGCCCCCCTTCCGTGGGCGGGAGTACAGATACGCAGTATTTT. This sequence encodes CASPPSVGGSTDTQYF.